The 14 T cell receptor beta chains listed next were all sequenced from one sample in a study of blood T cell repertoires in COVID-19. TCRdb's table, derived via immunoSEQ multiplex PCR, lists solely in-frame clones and lacks some. The table has roughly 140,000 clones, more than 65% seen once. The specimen was peripheral blood. The receptors stem from a man in his 60s with acute or convalescent COVID-19.

The rearrangement joins TRBV3-1 (or the pseudogene TRBV3-2) to TRBJ1-6, with D tentatively TRBD1 (5 bases). V was clipped by 6 bases and J by 7 bases, with 13 bases between them. The CDR3 spans 14 residues. In germline, CDR1 is LGHDT, CDR2 YNNKEL (reference sequence). CDR3 sequence: CASRFTDRNSPLHF. DNA for the CDR3: TGTGCCAGCAGATTCACAGACAGAAATTCACCCCTCCACTTT.

The CDR3 sequence is CASSQDASRATDTQYF. The CDR3 DNA is TGTGCCAGCAGCCAAGATGCCTCACGAGCGACAGATACGCAGTATTTT. The rearrangement links TRBV3-1 (or the pseudogene TRBV3-2) to TRBJ2-3; D remains unclear. Trimming cost V 0 bases and J 3 bases, with 13 bases left between them. Looked up from germline, CDR1 is LGHDT and CDR2 is YNNKEL (reference sequence). The CDR3 runs to 16 residues.

The chain combines TRBV7-3 with TRBJ2-7; D perhaps matches TRBD2 (6 bases). CDR3 size: 16 residues. V dropped 1 base and J dropped 0 bases, with 13 bases sitting between them. Germline V gene sequence: CDR1 SGHTA, CDR2 FQGTGA. The CDR3 DNA reads TGTGCCAGCAGCTTAAATTGGCTAGCGCTCTCCTACGAGCAGTACTTC. Protein: CASSLNWLALSYEQYF.

The chain has TRBV18 and TRBJ2-1, with D hard to call. This CDR3 spans 13 amino acids. Trimming shortened V by 0 bases and J by 5 bases, and 5 bases separated the two germline ends. Germline lookup yields CDR1 KGHSH and CDR2 LQKENI. The CDR3 region has the DNA TGTGCCAGCTCACCACCCGCGGACAATGAGCAGTTCTTC. It specifies CASSPPADNEQFF.

The CDR3 here is CASMRLRPSGNNEQFF. In DNA form, the CDR3 reads TGTGCCAGCATGCGGCTAAGGCCTAGCGGGAACAATGAGCAGTTCTTC. The rearrangement links TRBV2 to TRBJ2-1; 9 nucleotides match TRBD2. This CDR3 region has 16 residues. The junction had 12 bases not matched to a gene; V was cut back by 7 bases and J by 5 bases. The germline CDR1 and CDR2 sequences are SNHLY and FYNNEI.

The chain links TRBV7-9 to TRBJ2-7, with D tentatively TRBD2 (5 bases). In germline, CDR1 is SEHNR, CDR2 FQNEAQ (reference sequence). V lost 3 bases to trimming and J lost 4 bases, with 10 bases between them. The CDR3 loop spans 13 amino acids. CDR3 in DNA: TGTGCCAGCAGCTTTCTAGCTCAGTACGAGCAGTACTTC. Its protein is CASSFLAQYEQYF.

The rearrangement uses TRBV18 and TRBJ2-5; D is unresolved. Trimming stripped 3 bases from V and 4 bases from J, with 9 bases between. The germline V gene encodes CDR1 KGHSH and CDR2 LQKENI. The CDR3 has 13 residues. The CDR3 loop reads CASSPTPGETQYF. For the CDR3, the DNA is TGTGCCAGCTCACCCACCCCAGGAGAGACCCAGTACTTC.

This chain connects TRBV6-5 to TRBJ2-5; 10 positions agree with TRBD2. CDR1 MNHEY and CDR2 SVGAGI come from the germline V gene. J gave up 2 bases and V 4 bases, and 7 bases lay outside the gene matches. The CDR3 runs 16 residues. CDR3 region: CASSSPGLATQETQYF. DNA for the CDR3: TGTGCCAGCAGTTCCCCGGGACTAGCGACTCAAGAGACCCAGTACTTC.

The gene calls are TRBV5-1 and TRBJ1-6; D unclear. Germline CDR1 is SGHRS and CDR2 is YFSETQ. The CDR3 totals 16 residues. The ends were cut back, 4 bases at V and 0 bases at J, with 11 bases in the middle. The CDR3 DNA reads as TGCGCCAGCAGCCCTACCGGGAGCTCCTATAATTCACCCCTCCACTTT. Its translation: CASSPTGSSYNSPLHF.

The DNA for the CDR3 is TGCGCCAGCAGTGCACAGCTTACCTACGAGCAGTACTTC. Translated: CASSAQLTYEQYF. The chain has TRBV10-2 and TRBJ2-7; D uncertain. CDR1 WSHSY and CDR2 SAAADI come from the germline V gene. V dropped 4 bases and J dropped 2 bases, with 9 bases sitting between them. There are 13 residues in the CDR3.

This clone was observed a handful of times. This sequence joins TRBV13 and TRBJ2-2; 8 nucleotides agree with TRBD2. The V and J ends lost 5 bases and 6 bases, in that order; junction bases with no gene match: 14. The germline V gene has CDR1 PRHDT and CDR2 FYEKMQ (reference sequence). The CDR3 covers 17 residues. Written as DNA, the CDR3 is TGTGCCAGCAGCACAAATCGGATTAGCGGGGCTCCCGGGGAGCTGTTTTTT. Residues: CASSTNRISGAPGELFF.

This sequence joins TRBV30 and TRBJ2-3; weak D call: TRBD2 (5 bases). CDR3 length equals 13 residues. V lost 1 base and J 7 bases, leaving 12 bases between the germline ends. From germline, CDR1 is GTSNPN and CDR2 SVGIG (reference sequence). Written as DNA, the CDR3 is TGTGCCTGGAGTGCACTAGTGGGAAATACGCAGTATTTT. Protein product: CAWSALVGNTQYF.

This clone was counted only a few times. The V gene is TRBV3-1 (or the pseudogene TRBV3-2), the J gene TRBJ2-1, with 8 positions matching TRBD1. Looked up from germline, CDR1 is LGHDT and CDR2 is YNNKEL (reference sequence). Losses at the gene ends were 4 bases for V and 3 bases for J; bases not matched to a gene: 5. The CDR3 runs 15 residues. DNA of the CDR3: TGTGCCAGCAGCCTCGGACAGGGTAACTACAATGAGCAGTTCTTC. Translating it yields CASSLGQGNYNEQFF.

The table lists this clone with many counts. V gene TRBV18 combines with J gene TRBJ2-2; TRBD2 matches at 8 bases. The CDR3 totals 16 residues. Trimming took 3 bases from V and 0 from J; bases not matched to a gene: 3. In germline, CDR1 is KGHSH, CDR2 LQKENI. The CDR3 loop reads CASSPAGLANTGELFF. Written as DNA, the CDR3 is TGTGCCAGCTCACCCGCGGGACTAGCGAACACCGGGGAGCTGTTTTTT.